The 32 T cell receptor beta chains below were found in one sample sequenced in a study of OX40 agonist ivuxolimab in advanced cancers. TCRdb keeps only in-frame clones here, not all; method: immunoSEQ multiplex PCR. The sample gives fewer than 90,000 clones, 90% to 95% of which show up once; about 2.5% is in the top ten. The sequenced sample was CD4+ or CD8+ T cells sorted from blood, obtained in a trial of the OX40 agonist ivuxolimab. These receptors were taken from an adult with an advanced solid tumor such as melanoma, head and neck, liver or kidney cancer.

The chain links TRBV5-5 to TRBJ2-3; D is unresolved. Trimming pared 1 base from V and 2 bases from J, leaving 8 bases between. The CDR3 contains 14 residues. CDR1 is SGHKS and CDR2 is YYEKEE in the germline V gene (reference sequence). The CDR3 nucleotides are TGTGCCAGCAGCTTGCGACTTCCCACAGATACGCAGTATTTT. Translated, it gives CASSLRLPTDTQYF.

The CDR3 is CASRRTSGSYEQYF. CDR3 DNA: TGTGCCAGCAGACGGACTAGCGGGAGCTACGAGCAGTACTTC. The rearrangement links TRBV27 to TRBJ2-7, with 13 bases that match TRBD2. The germline CDR1 and CDR2 sequences are MNHEY and SMNVEV (reference sequence). The CDR3 runs 14 residues. V lost 6 bases, J lost 3 bases, and 2 bases stayed unmatched.

This clone was picked up one time. This chain links TRBV15 with TRBJ2-3; possible D gene TRBD2, 7 bases. CDR3 size: 15 residues. Germline V CDR1 and CDR2: LNHNV, YYDKDF (reference sequence). Trimming took 8 bases from V and 1 from J, leaving 16 bases between them. Here the CDR3 reads CATRPSGGRTDTQYF. CDR3 bases: TGTGCCACCCGACCGTCGGGGGGCCGCACAGATACGCAGTATTTT.

Concerning this clone itself: No conserved phenylalanine or tryptophan ends this CDR3, so it is likely a read error. Because the CDR3's place on the DNA is in doubt, the DNA is left out and the CDR3 is given as listed by TCRdb. The chain has TRBV10-1 and TRBJ1-3; the table's D gene call, TRBD1, was not cross checked with the DNA. Germline V gene lookup returns CDR1 WNHNN and CDR2 SYGVQD (reference sequence). The CDR3 adds up to 9 amino acids, both ends counted. This chain's CDR3 is CASRDRGPT.

The chain uses TRBV28 and TRBJ2-7, with D possibly being TRBD2 (5 bases). V lost 7 bases and J 2 bases, leaving 12 bases between the germline ends. Germline values: CDR1 MDHEN, CDR2 SYDVKM. This CDR3 region has 13 residues. CDR3 DNA sequence: TGTGCCAGCACCAAGAGGGCACCCTACGAGCAGTACTTC. Its protein is CASTKRAPYEQYF.

This clone appeared a single time. The CDR3 reads CASSPSGGRMTTIGYTF. In DNA, the CDR3 is TGTGCCAGCAGCCCGTCGGGGGGGAGGATGACTACTATTGGCTACACCTTC. The rearrangement links TRBV7-8 to TRBJ1-2; the D gene is possibly TRBD1 (5 bases). Germline V gene data show CDR1 as SGHVS and CDR2 as FQNEAQ. The CDR3 length is 17 residues. V dropped 5 bases and J dropped 7 bases, with 26 bases sitting between them.

The chain has TRBV5-4 and TRBJ2-5, with 8 bases lining up with TRBD2. The CDR3 totals 15 residues. J lost 2 bases, V lost 4 bases, and 7 bases had no gene match. CDR1 and CDR2 from the germline V gene are SGHNT and YYREEE (reference sequence). The CDR3 sequence: CASSTREVLQETQYF. CDR3 nucleotides: TGTGCCAGCAGCACGCGGGAGGTCCTTCAAGAGACCCAGTACTTC. Based on the CDR3 plus reference TRBV5-4 and TRBJ2-5, the full variable domain is ETGVTQSPTHLIKTRGQQVTLRCSSQSGHNTVSWYQQALGQGPQFIFQYYREEENGRGNFPPRFSGLQFPNYSSELNVNALELDDSALYLCASSTREVLQETQYFGPGTRLLVL.

In DNA, the CDR3 is TGTGCCAGCAGTGAGCGGGAGGTTTTGGATACGCAGTATTTT. Translating gives CASSEREVLDTQYF. The J gene is TRBJ2-3, the V gene TRBV2; 8 bases fit TRBD2. The germline V gene has CDR1 SNHLY and CDR2 FYNNEI. CDR3 size: 14 residues. Unmatched junction bases numbered 5, after V lost 3 bases and J lost 6 bases.

This rearrangement joins TRBV7-2 to TRBJ2-1; D possibly corresponds to TRBD1 (6 bases). Trimming removed 5 bases from V and 5 bases from J, with 16 bases in between. Germline V gene data show CDR1 as SGHTA and CDR2 as FQGNSA. CDR3 length equals 15 residues. As DNA, the CDR3 is TGTGCCAGCAGCCCGCAACCCGGGACAAACAATGAGCAGTTCTTC. It is translated as CASSPQPGTNNEQFF. Full variable domain (remainder filled in from reference TRBV7-2 and TRBJ2-1): GAGVSQSPSNKVTEKGKDVELRCDPISGHTALYWYRQSLGQGLEFLIYFQGNSAPDKSGLPSDRFSAERTGGSVSTLTIQRTQQEDSAVYLCASSPQPGTNNEQFFGPGTRLTVL.

This clone has a single count. The rearrangement joins TRBV28 to TRBJ2-5; D is uncertain. The germline V gene encodes CDR1 MDHEN and CDR2 SYDVKM. The CDR3 is 16 amino acids. The V end was cut by 5 bases, the J end by 3 bases, with 19 bases between. The CDR3 DNA is TGTGCCAGCAGTCTTGGTCCTCAAGTTGGTGAAGAGACCCAGTACTTC. Protein product: CASSLGPQVGEETQYF.

The chain uses TRBV28 and TRBJ2-5; 8 bases map to TRBD2. This CDR3 is built from 15 residues. V shed 3 bases, J shed 5 bases, and the junction held 8 bases outside the gene matches. Germline values: CDR1 MDHEN, CDR2 SYDVKM. The CDR3 bases are TGTGCCAGCAGTTTCGCGGGAGCGGGAGCCGAGACCCAGTACTTC. This encodes CASSFAGAGAETQYF.

The chain uses TRBV5-8 and TRBJ1-2; no firm D call. CDR1 and CDR2 (germline): SGHTS, YDEGEE. The CDR3 contains 14 residues. V lost 0 bases to trimming and J lost 6 bases, with 12 bases between them. In nucleotides, the CDR3 is TGTGCCAGCAGCTTGGGGAGGGTCTTGCATGGCTACACCTTC. Protein sequence: CASSLGRVLHGYTF.

The V call is TRBV4-1, the J call TRBJ2-1; weak D call: TRBD2 (6 bases). Per the germline V gene, CDR1 is MGHRA and CDR2 is YSYEKL. With 3 bases removed from V and 3 bases from J, the gap between germline ends came to 15 bases. The CDR3 runs to 16 residues. CDR3 residues: CASSQGGGTHYNEQFF. The DNA of the CDR3 is TGCGCCAGCAGCCAGGGCGGCGGGACCCACTACAATGAGCAGTTCTTC.

This chain connects TRBV7-2 to TRBJ1-4; D remains unclear. The germline gives CDR1 SGHTA, CDR2 FQGNSA. The CDR3 totals 13 residues. Trimming shortened V by 1 base and J by 8 bases, and 8 bases separated the two germline ends. CDR3 sequence reads: CASSLDPREKLFF. The CDR3 bases are TGTGCCAGCAGCTTAGACCCCAGAGAAAAACTGTTTTTT.

The chain combines TRBV6-1 with TRBJ2-2, with D possibly being TRBD2 (6 bases). Trimming took off 8 bases at V and 4 bases at J, with 17 bases between the two ends. The V gene's germline CDR1 is MNHNS and CDR2 SASEGT. The CDR3 loop spans 15 amino acids. In DNA, the CDR3 is TGTGCCAGCGGGAGAGGCGGGAACCCCACCGGGGAGCTGTTTTTT. Protein sequence: CASGRGGNPTGELFF.

The rearrangement links TRBV11-3 to TRBJ2-1; 7 bases match TRBD2. The germline V gene encodes CDR1 SGHNT and CDR2 YENEEA. The V segment lost 6 bases and the J segment 2 bases; nucleotides outside the gene matches: 13. The CDR3 is made up of 17 amino acids. In DNA form, the CDR3 reads TGTGCCAGCAGTCCGACGGGGGAGGGAAAAGCCTACAATGAGCAGTTCTTC. It encodes CASSPTGEGKAYNEQFF.

The chain employs TRBV6-6 and TRBJ1-3; possibly TRBD1 for D (6 bases). The length of the CDR3 is 16 residues. Germline CDR1 is MNHNY and CDR2 is SVGAGI (reference sequence). V dropped 2 bases and J dropped 0 bases, with 11 bases sitting between them. CDR3 sequence: CASSYKGGPSGNTIYF. The CDR3, as DNA: TGTGCCAGCAGTTACAAGGGGGGTCCCTCTGGAAACACCATATATTTT.

This chain uses TRBV7-9 with TRBJ2-5, with D hard to call. The assigned J gene may be wrong: the sequence end matches TRBJ2-7 better. This CDR3 is built from 12 residues. Germline values: CDR1 SEHNR, CDR2 FQNEAQ (reference sequence). CDR3 coding DNA: TGTGCCAGCAGCTTGAGGACCTACGAGCAGTACTTC. The encoded protein is CASSLRTYEQYF.

The rearrangement uses TRBV6-1 and TRBJ1-1, with unresolved D. Germline V gene data show CDR1 as MNHNS and CDR2 as SASEGT. The CDR3 consists of 13 residues. V shed 4 bases and J shed 7 bases, with 13 bases lying between them. The CDR3, as DNA: TGTGCCAGCAGTGTTCTCCTACCTAGTGAAGCTTTCTTT. Its translation is CASSVLLPSEAFF.

The chain is built from TRBV5-8 and TRBJ1-1; a possible D gene is TRBD1 (5 bases). This CDR3 has 14 amino acids. Trimming cost V 2 bases and J 7 bases, with 15 bases left between them. The germline CDR1 and CDR2 sequences are SGHTS and YDEGEE. The CDR3 protein is CASSFRAGPNEAFF. CDR3 nucleotides: TGTGCCAGCAGCTTCCGGGCAGGGCCAAATGAAGCTTTCTTT.

CDR3 protein: CASSEGAGGRTDTQYF. CDR3 nucleotides: TGCGCCAGCTCGGAGGGGGCGGGAGGGAGGACAGATACGCAGTATTTT. J is TRBJ2-3 and V is TRBV5-1; TRBD2 matches 9 bases. J gave up 3 bases and V 7 bases, and 12 bases lay outside the gene matches. This CDR3 contains 16 residues. Germline V gives CDR1 SGHRS, CDR2 YFSETQ.

The V gene is TRBV11-3, the J gene TRBJ2-4; 9 nucleotides line up with TRBD2. V lost 6 bases, J lost 7 bases, and 7 bases stayed unmatched. Germline V gene data show CDR1 as SGHNT and CDR2 as YENEEA. The CDR3 extends over 14 amino acids. The CDR3 DNA sequence: TGTGCCAGCAGACAAGTTAGCGGGAGCAACATTCAGTACTTC. It encodes CASRQVSGSNIQYF.

V gene TRBV4-2 combines with J gene TRBJ1-5; no reliable D call. V gave up 4 bases and J gave up 4 bases, with 11 bases separating them. This CDR3 has 14 residues. The germline V gene encodes CDR1 LGHNA and CDR2 YNFKEQ. The CDR3 region has the DNA TGTGCCAGCAGCCGGCCCGGGGAAAATCAGCCCCAGCATTTT. Translated, it gives CASSRPGENQPQHF.

The J gene is TRBJ2-1, the V gene TRBV7-6; D is perhaps TRBD2 (6 bases). The CDR3 length is 14 residues. V was clipped by 3 bases and J by 9 bases, with 15 bases between them. CDR1 and CDR2 (germline): SGHVS, FNYEAQ. Here the CDR3 reads CASSLASVGAEQFF. Written as DNA, the CDR3 is TGTGCCAGCAGCTTGGCTAGCGTAGGTGCTGAGCAGTTCTTC.

The genes are TRBV30 and TRBJ2-1; TRBD2 matches at 7 bases. CDR3 length: 14 residues. CDR1 and CDR2 from the germline V gene are GTSNPN and SVGIG (reference sequence). V lost 3 bases, J lost 13 bases, and 15 bases stayed unmatched. CDR3 region: CAWRPSGLAVHQFF. In nucleotides, the CDR3 is TGTGCCTGGAGGCCGTCCGGCCTAGCGGTTCACCAGTTCTTC.

This chain connects TRBV28 to TRBJ2-7; 10 nucleotides line up with TRBD2. Germline V lookup: CDR1 MDHEN, CDR2 SYDVKM. V lost 6 bases, J lost 5 bases, and 13 bases stayed unmatched. The CDR3 consists of 16 residues. The DNA for the CDR3 is TGTGCCAGCAGCACCGCCGGGGCTAGCGGGAGCCACGAGCAGTACTTC. Protein: CASSTAGASGSHEQYF.

V gene TRBV23-1 combines with J gene TRBJ2-5; 7 nucleotides align to TRBD1. TRBV23-1 is an open reading frame whose function is uncertain. The J segment lost 0 bases and the V segment lost 4 bases, leaving 8 bases of the junction unmatched. The CDR3 sequence is 16 residues long. The CDR3 coding sequence is TGCGCCAGCAGTCCCCAGACAGGGAAGTACCAAGAGACCCAGTACTTC. Translated, it gives CASSPQTGKYQETQYF.

This rearrangement joins TRBV11-2 to TRBJ2-3, with no clear D. CDR3 length equals 12 residues. Germline values: CDR1 SGHAT, CDR2 FQNNGV. V dropped 8 bases and J dropped 2 bases, with 8 bases sitting between them. The CDR3 sequence is CASGSFTDTQYF. In nucleotides, the CDR3 is TGTGCCAGCGGTAGTTTCACAGATACGCAGTATTTT. Full variable domain (rest looked up from reference TRBV11-2 and TRBJ2-3): EAGVAQSPRYKIIEKRQSVAFWCNPISGHATLYWYQQILGQGPKLLIQFQNNGVVDDSQLPKDRFSAERLKGVDSTLKIQPAKLEDSAVYLCASGSFTDTQYFGPGTRLTVL.

The chain links TRBV30 to TRBJ1-5; D gene ambiguous. The CDR3 is 12 residues long. V lost 6 bases to trimming and J lost 5 bases, with 11 bases between them. Germline V lookup: CDR1 GTSNPN, CDR2 SVGIG (reference sequence). CDR3 protein: CACGSQDQPQHF. DNA of the CDR3: TGTGCCTGCGGGTCCCAGGATCAGCCCCAGCATTTT. The complete variable domain, with remaining parts taken from reference TRBV30 and TRBJ1-5, reads SQTIHQWPATLVQPVGSPLSLECTVEGTSNPNLYWYRQAAGRGLQLLFYSVGIGQISSEVPQNLSASRPQDRQFILSSKKLLLSDSGFYLCACGSQDQPQHFGDGTRLSIL.

The chain joins TRBV7-2 to TRBJ1-5, with a possible D match to TRBD1 (5 bases). This CDR3 is built from 12 residues. Germline CDR1 is SGHTA and CDR2 is FQGNSA. The V end lost 2 bases, the J end lost 9 bases, and 8 bases lay between the germline ends. DNA of the CDR3: TGTGCCAGCAGCTTAATGGGGGGGCCCCAGCATTTT. This encodes CASSLMGGPQHF.

The V gene is TRBV2, the J gene TRBJ1-2, with 9 nucleotides matching TRBD1. Germline CDR1 SNHLY, CDR2 FYNNEI. The CDR3 consists of 14 residues. J lost 4 bases, V lost 4 bases, and 4 bases had no gene match. This chain's CDR3 is CASSVWTGAYGYTF. CDR3 DNA: TGTGCCAGCAGTGTTTGGACAGGGGCCTATGGCTACACCTTC.

This chain uses TRBV2 with TRBJ2-5; TRBD2 is a possible D gene (6 bases). This CDR3 spans 12 amino acids. V shed 7 bases and J shed 4 bases, with 10 bases lying between them. The germline V gene encodes CDR1 SNHLY and CDR2 FYNNEI. This chain's CDR3 is CASTRAGETQYF. The CDR3 DNA reads TGTGCCAGCACGCGAGCGGGAGAGACCCAGTACTTC.